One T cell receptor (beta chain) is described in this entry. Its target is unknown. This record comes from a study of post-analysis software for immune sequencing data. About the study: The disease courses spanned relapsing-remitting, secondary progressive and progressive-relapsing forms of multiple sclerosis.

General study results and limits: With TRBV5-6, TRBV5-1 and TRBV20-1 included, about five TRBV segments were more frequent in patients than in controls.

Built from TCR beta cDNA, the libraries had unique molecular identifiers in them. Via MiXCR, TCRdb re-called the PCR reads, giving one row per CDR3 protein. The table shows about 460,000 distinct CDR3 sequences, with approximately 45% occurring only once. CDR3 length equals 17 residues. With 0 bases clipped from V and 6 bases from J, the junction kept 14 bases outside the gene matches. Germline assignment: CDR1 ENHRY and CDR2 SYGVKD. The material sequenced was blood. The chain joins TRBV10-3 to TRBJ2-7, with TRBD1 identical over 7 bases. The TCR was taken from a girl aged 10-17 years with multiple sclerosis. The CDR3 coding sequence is TGTGCCATCAGTGAGTCGTCTGACAGGGTCTCCTGGGGCGAGCAGTACTTC. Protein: CAISESSDRVSWGEQYF.